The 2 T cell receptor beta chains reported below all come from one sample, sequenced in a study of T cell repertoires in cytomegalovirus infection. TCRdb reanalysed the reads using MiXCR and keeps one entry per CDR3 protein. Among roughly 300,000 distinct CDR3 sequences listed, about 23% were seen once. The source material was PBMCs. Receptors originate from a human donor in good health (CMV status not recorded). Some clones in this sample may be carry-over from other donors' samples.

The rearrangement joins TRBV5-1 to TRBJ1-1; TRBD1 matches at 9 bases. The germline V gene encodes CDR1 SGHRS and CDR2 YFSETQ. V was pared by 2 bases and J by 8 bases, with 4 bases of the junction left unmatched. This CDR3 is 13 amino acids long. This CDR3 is CASSFEGTGEAFF. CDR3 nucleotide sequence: TGCGCCAGCAGCTTCGAAGGGACAGGGGAAGCTTTCTTT.

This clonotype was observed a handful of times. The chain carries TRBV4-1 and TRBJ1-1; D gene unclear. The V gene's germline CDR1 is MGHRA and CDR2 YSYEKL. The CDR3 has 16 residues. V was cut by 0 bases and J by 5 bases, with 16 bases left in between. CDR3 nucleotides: TGCGCCAGCAGCCAAGATAGGAGTGAGGTTGGTACTGAAGCTTTCTTT. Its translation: CASSQDRSEVGTEAFF.